The 2 T cell receptor beta chains below come from one sample, sequenced in a study of blood T cell repertoires in COVID-19. The table came from immunoSEQ multiplex PCR; TCRdb's copy has only in-frame clones and leaves some out. Of roughly 64,000 clones listed, about 75% were seen once; the top ten hold approximately 50%. Sequenced sample: PBMCs or T cells enriched from blood (not recorded which). The receptors shown here come from a woman between 55 and 75 years old who had been exposed to COVID-19.

The chain uses TRBV7-2 and TRBJ2-1, with TRBD2 identical over 13 bases. The CDR3 length is 16 residues. CDR1 and CDR2 from the germline V gene are SGHTA and FQGNSA. Unmatched junction bases numbered 8, after V lost 6 bases and J lost 6 bases. DNA for the CDR3: TGTGCCAGCAGACGCCCGGGACTAGCGGGACTCAATGAGCAGTTCTTC. It yields the protein CASRRPGLAGLNEQFF. The full variable domain, rest sourced from reference TRBV7-2 and TRBJ2-1, is GAGVSQSPSNKVTEKGKDVELRCDPISGHTALYWYRQSLGQGLEFLIYFQGNSAPDKSGLPSDRFSAERTGGSVSTLTIQRTQQEDSAVYLCASRRPGLAGLNEQFFGPGTRLTVL.

The chain carries TRBV4-1 and TRBJ1-2; possibly TRBD1 for D (6 bases). This CDR3 spans 17 amino acids. V lost 4 bases to trimming and J lost 1 base, with 19 bases between them. Germline V lookup: CDR1 MGHRA, CDR2 YSYEKL. The CDR3 nucleotides are TGCGCCAGCAGCCTCAACTCTGGACAGACGAGTAACTATGGCTACACCTTC. Translating gives CASSLNSGQTSNYGYTF.